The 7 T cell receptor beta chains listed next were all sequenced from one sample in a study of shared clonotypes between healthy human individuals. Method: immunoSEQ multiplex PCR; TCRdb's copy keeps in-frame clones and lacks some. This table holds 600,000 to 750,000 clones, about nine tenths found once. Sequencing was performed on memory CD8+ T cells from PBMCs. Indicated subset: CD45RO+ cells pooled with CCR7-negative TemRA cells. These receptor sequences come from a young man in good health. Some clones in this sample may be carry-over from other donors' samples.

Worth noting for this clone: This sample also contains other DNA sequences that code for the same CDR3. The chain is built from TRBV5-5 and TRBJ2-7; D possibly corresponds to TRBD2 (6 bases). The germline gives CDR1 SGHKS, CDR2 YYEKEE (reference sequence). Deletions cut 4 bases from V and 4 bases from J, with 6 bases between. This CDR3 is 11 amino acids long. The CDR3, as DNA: TGTGCCAGCAGCCTAGCGTACGAGCAGTACTTC. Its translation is CASSLAYEQYF.

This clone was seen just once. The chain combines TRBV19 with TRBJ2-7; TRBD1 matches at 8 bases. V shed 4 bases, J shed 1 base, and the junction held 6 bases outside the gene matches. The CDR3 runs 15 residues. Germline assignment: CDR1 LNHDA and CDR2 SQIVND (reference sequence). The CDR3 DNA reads TGTGCCAGTAGTACTACAGGACAGGGTTCCTACGAGCAGTACTTC. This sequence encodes CASSTTGQGSYEQYF.

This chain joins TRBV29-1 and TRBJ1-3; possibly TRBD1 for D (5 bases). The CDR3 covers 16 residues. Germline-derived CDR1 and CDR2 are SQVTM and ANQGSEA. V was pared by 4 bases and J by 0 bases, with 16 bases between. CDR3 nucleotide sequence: TGCAGCGTTGTCTTGGGGCCGATAGGCTCTGGAAACACCATATATTTT. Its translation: CSVVLGPIGSGNTIYF.

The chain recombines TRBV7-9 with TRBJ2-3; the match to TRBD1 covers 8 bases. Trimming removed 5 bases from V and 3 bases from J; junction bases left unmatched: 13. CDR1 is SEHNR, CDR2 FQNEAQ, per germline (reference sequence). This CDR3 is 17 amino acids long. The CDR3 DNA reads TGTGCCAGCAGCCTACAGCCGACAGGGGAGATAACAGATACGCAGTATTTT. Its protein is CASSLQPTGEITDTQYF.

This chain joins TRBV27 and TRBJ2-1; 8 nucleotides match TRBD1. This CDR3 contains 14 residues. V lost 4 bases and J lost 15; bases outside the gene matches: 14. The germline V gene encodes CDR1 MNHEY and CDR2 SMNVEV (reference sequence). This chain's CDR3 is CASSYRQTGVIPFF. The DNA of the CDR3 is TGTGCCAGCAGTTATCGCCAGACAGGGGTTATCCCGTTCTTC.

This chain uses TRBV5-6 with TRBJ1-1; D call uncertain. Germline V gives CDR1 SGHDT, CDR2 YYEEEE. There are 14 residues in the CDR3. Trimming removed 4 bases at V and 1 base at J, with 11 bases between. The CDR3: CASSQPGWNTEAFF. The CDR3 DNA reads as TGTGCCAGCAGCCAACCCGGATGGAACACTGAAGCTTTCTTT. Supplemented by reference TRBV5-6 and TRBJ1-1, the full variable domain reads DAGVTQSPTHLIKTRGQQVTLRCSPKSGHDTVSWYQQALGQGPQFIFQYYEEEERQRGNFPDRFSGHQFPNYSSELNVNALLLGDSALYLCASSQPGWNTEAFFGQGTRLTVV.

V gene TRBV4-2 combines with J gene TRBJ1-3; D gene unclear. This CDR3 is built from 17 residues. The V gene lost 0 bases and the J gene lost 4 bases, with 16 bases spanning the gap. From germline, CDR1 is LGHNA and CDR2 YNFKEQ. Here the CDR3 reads CASSQDFDYVGGNTIYF. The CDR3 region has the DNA TGTGCCAGCAGCCAAGATTTTGACTATGTAGGAGGAAACACCATATATTTT.